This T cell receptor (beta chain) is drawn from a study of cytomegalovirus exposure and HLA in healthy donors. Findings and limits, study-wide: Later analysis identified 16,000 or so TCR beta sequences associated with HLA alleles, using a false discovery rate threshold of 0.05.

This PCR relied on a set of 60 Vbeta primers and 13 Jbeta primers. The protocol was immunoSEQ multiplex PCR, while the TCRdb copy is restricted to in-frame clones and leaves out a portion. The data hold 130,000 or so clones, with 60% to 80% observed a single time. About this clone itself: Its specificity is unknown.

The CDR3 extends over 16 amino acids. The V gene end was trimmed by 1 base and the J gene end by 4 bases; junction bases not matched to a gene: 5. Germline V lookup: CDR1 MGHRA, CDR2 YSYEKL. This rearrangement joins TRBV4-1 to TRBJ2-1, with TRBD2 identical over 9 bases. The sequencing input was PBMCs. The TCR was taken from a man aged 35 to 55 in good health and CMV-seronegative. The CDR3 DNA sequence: TGCGCCAGCAGCCAAGGGGTAGCGGGGGTTTACAATGAGCAGTTCTTC. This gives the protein CASSQGVAGVYNEQFF.